The 28 T cell receptor beta chains in this list originate from one sample, sequenced in a study of blood T cell repertoires in COVID-19. Sequencing was performed with immunoSEQ multiplex PCR; in TCRdb, only in-frame clones are kept and a portion is missing. This sample has 240,000 or so clones, with about 90% found just once. Sequencing input: peripheral blood. These TCRs come from a woman in her twenties or thirties who had recovered from COVID-19.

The chain links TRBV27 to TRBJ2-5; perhaps TRBD1 as D (5 bases). V gave up 6 bases and J gave up 5 bases, with 19 bases separating them. Germline CDR1 reads MNHEY; CDR2 reads SMNVEV (reference sequence). CDR3 length: 15 residues. The CDR3 here is CASRSSQGGWETQYF. Written as DNA, the CDR3 is TGTGCCAGCAGATCGTCCCAGGGCGGATGGGAGACCCAGTACTTC.

The chain carries TRBV2 and TRBJ1-2; D gene ambiguous. Per germline, CDR1 SNHLY and CDR2 FYNNEI. The CDR3 runs to 14 residues. Trimming removed 4 bases from V and 0 bases from J, with 9 bases in between. CDR3 in amino acids: CASSAWAANYGYTF. The DNA for the CDR3 is TGTGCCAGCAGTGCTTGGGCAGCTAACTATGGCTACACCTTC.

This chain uses TRBV27 with TRBJ1-1, with TRBD1 matching 11 bases. This CDR3 spans 14 amino acids. V shed 3 bases and J 5 bases; nucleotides not matched to a gene: 2. Germline V gene data show CDR1 as MNHEY and CDR2 as SMNVEV (reference sequence). CDR3 loop: CASSLGQGGTEAFF. The CDR3 DNA reads TGTGCCAGCAGTTTGGGACAGGGGGGAACTGAAGCTTTCTTT.

This clone has only a few counts. The chain couples TRBV7-6 to TRBJ1-1, with 7 bases fitting TRBD1. There are 15 residues in the CDR3. Germline lookup yields CDR1 SGHVS and CDR2 FNYEAQ. Trimming took 5 bases from V and 0 from J; bases not matched to a gene: 6. The CDR3 here is CASSPRQGMNTEAFF. CDR3 nucleotide sequence: TGTGCCAGCAGCCCCCGACAGGGAATGAACACTGAAGCTTTCTTT.

V is TRBV10-3 and J is TRBJ1-6; D might be TRBD1 (5 bases). Trimming pared 8 bases from V and 6 bases from J, leaving 17 bases between. This CDR3 has 15 residues. Germline V lookup: CDR1 ENHRY, CDR2 SYGVKD. The CDR3 here is CAIASEGAANSPLHF. CDR3 coding DNA: TGTGCCATCGCTAGTGAAGGGGCTGCTAATTCACCCCTCCACTTT.

This clone has just one count. The rearrangement joins TRBV7-3 to TRBJ2-3; 9 bases line up with TRBD1. The ends lost 4 bases at V and 2 bases at J; junction bases unmatched: 4. Per germline, CDR1 SGHTA and CDR2 FQGTGA. This CDR3 has 15 amino acids. The CDR3 DNA reads TGTGCCAGCAGCTACGGGACAGGGTTCACAGATACGCAGTATTTT. Translating gives CASSYGTGFTDTQYF.

CDR3 in amino acids: CASSPAPGSGANVLTF. The CDR3 DNA follows: TGTGCCAGCAGCCCCGCTCCGGGTAGTGGGGCCAACGTCCTGACTTTC. The chain uses TRBV7-9 and TRBJ2-6; no firm D call. V was trimmed by 5 bases and J by 3 bases, leaving 14 bases between them. The germline V gene encodes CDR1 SEHNR and CDR2 FQNEAQ (reference sequence). This CDR3 is 16 amino acids long.

This chain uses TRBV11-2 with TRBJ2-2; 8 bases are shared with TRBD2. The germline V gene encodes CDR1 SGHAT and CDR2 FQNNGV. The CDR3 is 15 amino acids. V trimming: 5 bases; J trimming: 2 bases; junction bases outside the gene matches: 4. The CDR3 coding sequence is TGTGCCAGCAGCCCGGGGGGGAAAAACACCGGGGAGCTGTTTTTT. This encodes CASSPGGKNTGELFF.

The CDR3 DNA reads TGTGCCAGCAAACCAGAAACCAATCAGCCCCAGCATTTT. Translating it yields CASKPETNQPQHF. J is TRBJ1-5 and V is TRBV2; D gene uncertain. Germline assignment: CDR1 SNHLY and CDR2 FYNNEI. This CDR3 contains 13 residues. Trimming took 7 bases from V and 3 from J, leaving 10 bases between them.

The chain is built from TRBV6-2 or TRBV6-3 and TRBJ2-7, with D possibly TRBD1 on 5 matching bases. The V gene lost 2 bases and the J gene lost 6 bases, with 11 bases spanning the gap. CDR1 and CDR2 from the germline V gene are MNHEY and SVGEGT. CDR3 length equals 13 residues. CDR3 bases: TGTGCCAGCAGTTACACAGGATCCGGCGAGCAGTACTTC. It translates to CASSYTGSGEQYF.

V and J are TRBV5-1 and TRBJ1-5; D remains ambiguous. V gave up 0 bases and J gave up 5 bases, with 9 bases separating them. In germline, CDR1 is SGHRS, CDR2 YFSETQ. This CDR3 is 14 amino acids long. In DNA, the CDR3 is TGCGCCAGCAGCTTGGCTGGCGGCGATCAGCCCCAGCATTTT. It encodes CASSLAGGDQPQHF.

The rearrangement uses TRBV3-1 (or the pseudogene TRBV3-2) and TRBJ2-7, with D unresolved. Looked up from germline, CDR1 is LGHDT and CDR2 is YNNKEL (reference sequence). V lost 1 base, J lost 1 base, and 8 bases lay in between. The CDR3 totals 14 residues. This CDR3 reads CASSQGVRSYEQYF. CDR3 sequence (DNA): TGTGCCAGCAGCCAAGGCGTCAGGTCCTACGAGCAGTACTTC.

The chain is built from TRBV6-2 or TRBV6-3 and TRBJ2-4; weak D call: TRBD1 (7 bases). Trimming cost V 5 bases and J 9 bases, with 17 bases left between them. Per germline, CDR1 MNHEY and CDR2 SVGEGT. The CDR3 length is 14 residues. DNA for the CDR3: TGTGCCAGCAGTCCCAATCGACAGGGAGGCATTCAGTACTTC. Translation: CASSPNRQGGIQYF.

J is TRBJ2-1 and V is TRBV4-2, with TRBD2 identical over 10 bases. With V trimmed by 4 bases and J by 8 bases, 8 bases remained unmatched. The CDR3 consists of 15 residues. Germline V gene lookup returns CDR1 LGHNA and CDR2 YNFKEQ. The chain's CDR3 is CASSRAPAGGDEQFF. CDR3 bases: TGTGCCAGCAGCCGGGCCCCAGCGGGAGGGGATGAGCAGTTCTTC.

The chain couples TRBV4-3 to TRBJ2-7; the D gene is possibly TRBD2 (5 bases). Trimming took off 4 bases at V and 2 bases at J, with 12 bases between the two ends. Germline-derived CDR1 and CDR2 are LGHNA and YSLEER. The CDR3 runs to 14 residues. DNA for the CDR3: TGCGCCAGCAGCCCCTTCGAGGGAGCCTACGAGCAGTACTTC. Translated, it gives CASSPFEGAYEQYF.

V gene TRBV5-4 combines with J gene TRBJ2-7; 13 bases match TRBD2. Unmatched junction bases numbered 7, after V lost 4 bases and J lost 6 bases. Germline CDR1 is SGHNT and CDR2 is YYREEE (reference sequence). The CDR3 is 15 residues long. The CDR3 DNA follows: TGTGCCAGCAGCGAACTAGCGGGGGGGCAAGGCGAGCAGTACTTC. Amino acids: CASSELAGGQGEQYF.

CDR3 loop: CASSYNSNQPQHF. In DNA, the CDR3 is TGTGCCAGCAGTTACAATAGCAATCAGCCCCAGCATTTT. The V and J genes are TRBV27 and TRBJ1-5, with D unresolved. The CDR3 length is 13 residues. V was shortened by 4 bases and J by 0 bases, with 4 bases between the two germline ends. Germline-derived CDR1 and CDR2 are MNHEY and SMNVEV (reference sequence).

The J gene is TRBJ1-1, the V gene TRBV7-9; 8 bases map to TRBD1. Trimming cost V 5 bases and J 3 bases; bases outside gene matches: 14. Germline CDR1 reads SEHNR; CDR2 reads FQNEAQ (reference sequence). The CDR3 contains 17 residues. The CDR3 loop reads CASSQNPARGLDTEAFF. The CDR3 DNA is TGTGCCAGCAGCCAAAATCCGGCCAGGGGGCTTGACACTGAAGCTTTCTTT. Together with reference TRBV7-9 and TRBJ1-1, the CDR3 gives the full variable domain: DTGVSQNPRHKITKRGQNVTFRCDPISEHNRLYWYRQTLGQGPEFLTYFQNEAQLEKSRLLSDRFSAERPKGSFSTLEIQRTEQGDSAMYLCASSQNPARGLDTEAFFGQGTRLTVV.

The rearrangement uses TRBV5-1 and TRBJ2-1; D might be TRBD1 (6 bases). CDR3 length equals 16 residues. The germline gives CDR1 SGHRS, CDR2 YFSETQ. Trimming took off 3 bases at V and 4 bases at J, with 17 bases between the two ends. The DNA for the CDR3 is TGCGCCAGCAGCTCGGAACCCGGACAGAATTACAATGAGCAGTTCTTC. Protein sequence: CASSSEPGQNYNEQFF.

This clone has just one count. V is TRBV29-1 and J is TRBJ2-5, with a tentative D call TRBD1 (5 bases). V was shortened by 5 bases and J by 3 bases, with 13 bases between the two germline ends. This CDR3 region has 13 residues. The V gene's germline CDR1 is SQVTM and CDR2 ANQGSEA. CDR3 DNA sequence: TGCAGCGTTAGGCAGGGCGGAAAAGAGACCCAGTACTTC. It specifies CSVRQGGKETQYF.

The V and J genes are TRBV29-1 and TRBJ2-1, with TRBD1 as a possible D gene (7 bases). CDR1 is SQVTM, CDR2 ANQGSEA, per germline. The CDR3 loop spans 17 amino acids. Trimming removed 0 bases at V and 0 bases at J, with 15 bases between. CDR3 protein: CSVEDAGQTSSYNEQFF. The CDR3 nucleotides are TGCAGCGTTGAAGACGCGGGACAGACGAGCTCCTACAATGAGCAGTTCTTC.

This chain joins TRBV15 and TRBJ2-7; D gene ambiguous. The CDR3 has 13 residues. Germline lookup yields CDR1 LNHNV and CDR2 YYDKDF (reference sequence). Trimming removed 0 bases from V and 4 bases from J, with 7 bases in between. The CDR3: CATSRDPPYEQYF. The CDR3 region has the DNA TGTGCCACCAGCAGAGACCCCCCTTACGAGCAGTACTTC.

The chain has TRBV6-1 and TRBJ2-1; D not certain. There are 14 residues in the CDR3. Per germline, CDR1 MNHNS and CDR2 SASEGT. Trimming removed 2 bases at V and 3 bases at J, with 8 bases between. The CDR3 region is CASSESSNYNEQFF. The CDR3 nucleotides read TGTGCCAGCAGTGAATCATCTAACTACAATGAGCAGTTCTTC.

The genes are TRBV7-9 and TRBJ2-7; 9 bases match TRBD1. Germline V gene sequence: CDR1 SEHNR, CDR2 FQNEAQ (reference sequence). The CDR3 loop spans 14 amino acids. Trimming at V came to 5 bases and at J to 6 bases, leaving 8 bases not matched to a gene. The DNA for the CDR3 is TGTGCCAGCAGCGCCGGGGGACAGGGAGGCGAGCAGTACTTC. It yields the protein CASSAGGQGGEQYF.

The chain couples TRBV29-1 to TRBJ2-3; D is uncertain. Germline V gene sequence: CDR1 SQVTM, CDR2 ANQGSEA. V was shortened by 5 bases and J by 2 bases, with 5 bases between the two germline ends. The CDR3 runs to 11 residues. The CDR3 nucleotides are TGCAGCGTTCCCCTCACAGATACGCAGTATTTT. Protein sequence: CSVPLTDTQYF.

The chain uses TRBV5-1 and TRBJ2-3, with TRBD2 identical over 10 bases. Germline trimming cut 2 bases from V and 6 bases from J; bases unmatched to any gene: 9. Germline V CDR1 and CDR2: SGHRS, YFSETQ. The CDR3 runs 16 residues. The CDR3 is CASSFTASGGKDTQYF. For the CDR3, the DNA is TGCGCCAGCAGCTTTACGGCTAGCGGGGGAAAGGATACGCAGTATTTT. Full variable domain (remainder filled in from reference TRBV5-1 and TRBJ2-3): KAGVTQTPRYLIKTRGQQVTLSCSPISGHRSVSWYQQTPGQGLQFLFEYFSETQRNKGNFPGRFSGRQFSNSRSEMNVSTLELGDSALYLCASSFTASGGKDTQYFGPGTRLTVL.

CDR3: CASSGTESATNEKLFF. The CDR3 DNA sequence: TGTGCCAGCAGCGGGACAGAATCTGCAACTAATGAAAAACTGTTTTTT. The chain has TRBV6-6 and TRBJ1-4; the match to TRBD1 covers 7 bases. This CDR3 contains 16 residues. Germline assignment: CDR1 MNHNY and CDR2 SVGAGI (reference sequence). V trimming: 6 bases; J trimming: 0 bases; junction bases outside the gene matches: 7.

The J gene is TRBJ2-7, the V gene TRBV20-1, with TRBD2 as a possible D gene (6 bases). The CDR3 is 12 amino acids. Looked up from germline, CDR1 is DFQATT and CDR2 is SNEGSKA (reference sequence). V lost 3 bases to trimming and J lost 4 bases, with 10 bases between them. CDR3: CSASAGIYEQYF. Written as DNA, the CDR3 is TGCAGTGCTAGTGCGGGGATTTACGAGCAGTACTTC.